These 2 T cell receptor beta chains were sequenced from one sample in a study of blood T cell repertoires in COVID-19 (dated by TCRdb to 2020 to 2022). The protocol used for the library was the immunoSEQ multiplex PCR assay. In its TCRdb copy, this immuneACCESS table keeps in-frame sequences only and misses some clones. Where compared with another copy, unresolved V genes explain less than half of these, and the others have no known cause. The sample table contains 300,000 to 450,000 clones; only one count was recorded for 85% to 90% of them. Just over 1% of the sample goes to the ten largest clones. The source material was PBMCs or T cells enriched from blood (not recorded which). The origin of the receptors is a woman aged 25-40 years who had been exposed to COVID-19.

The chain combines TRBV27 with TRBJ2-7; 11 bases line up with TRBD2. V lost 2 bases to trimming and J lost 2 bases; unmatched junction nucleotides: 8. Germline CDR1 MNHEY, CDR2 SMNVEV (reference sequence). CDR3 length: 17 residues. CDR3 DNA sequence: TGTGCCAGCAGTTTAGCGGGACTAGCGGAATTGCCCTACGAGCAGTACTTC. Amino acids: CASSLAGLAELPYEQYF.

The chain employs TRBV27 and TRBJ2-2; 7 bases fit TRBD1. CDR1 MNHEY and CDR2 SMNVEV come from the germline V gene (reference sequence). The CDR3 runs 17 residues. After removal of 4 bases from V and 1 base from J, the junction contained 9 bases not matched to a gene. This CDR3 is CASSSGATGWNTGELFF. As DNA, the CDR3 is TGTGCCAGCAGTTCCGGCGCGACAGGGTGGAACACCGGGGAGCTGTTTTTT.